The 21 T cell receptor beta chains listed next were all sequenced from one sample in a study of cytomegalovirus exposure and HLA in healthy donors. PCR employed 60 Vbeta and 13 Jbeta primers. Sequencing used immunoSEQ multiplex PCR; TCRdb keeps in-frame clones, though not all of them. Among 90,000 to 100,000 clones listed, around 80% were seen once. The sample was PBMCs. The receptor set was obtained from a middle-aged man in good health and CMV-seronegative.

The V gene is TRBV9, the J gene TRBJ2-5, with no clear D. The germline V gene encodes CDR1 SGDLS and CDR2 YYNGEE. V lost 4 bases and J lost 0, with 10 bases in between. The CDR3 spans 14 residues. DNA for the CDR3: TGTGCCAGCAGCCCTCGACTGGACCAAGAGACCCAGTACTTC. This translates into CASSPRLDQETQYF.

The chain carries TRBV5-4 and TRBJ1-2; 8 bases map to TRBD1. V shed 4 bases and J 8 bases; nucleotides not matched to a gene: 7. The CDR3 sequence is 13 residues long. Germline CDR1 reads SGHNT; CDR2 reads YYREEE (reference sequence). The CDR3 DNA is TGTGCCAGCAGCGCGTGGACAGGGCGCGGCTACACCTTC. Protein: CASSAWTGRGYTF.

This clone was seen a single time. The chain links TRBV6-1 to TRBJ1-2; D is ambiguous. V was shortened by 7 bases and J by 5 bases, with 11 bases between the two germline ends. In germline, CDR1 is MNHNS, CDR2 SASEGT. The CDR3 runs 12 residues. The CDR3 region is CASNPPGYGYTF. For the CDR3, the DNA is TGTGCCAGCAATCCCCCGGGGTATGGCTACACCTTC.

The J gene is TRBJ2-5, the V gene TRBV29-1; the match to TRBD1 covers 8 bases. The V gene's germline CDR1 is SQVTM and CDR2 ANQGSEA. Unmatched junction bases numbered 4, after V lost 6 bases and J lost 4 bases. The CDR3 is 12 amino acids. CDR3 loop: CSVGQGRETQYF. The CDR3 nucleotides read TGCAGCGTCGGACAGGGACGAGAGACCCAGTACTTC.

The chain combines TRBV6-1 with TRBJ2-6; 11 bases fit TRBD1. The germline CDR1 and CDR2 sequences are MNHNS and SASEGT. The CDR3 consists of 15 residues. The V and J ends lost 10 bases and 4 bases, in that order; junction bases with no gene match: 6. CDR3 sequence reads: CATGTGGPGANVLTF. The CDR3 nucleotides read TGTGCCACCGGGACAGGGGGTCCCGGGGCCAACGTCCTGACTTTC.

The V and J genes are TRBV2 and TRBJ1-5; D gene uncertain. The germline gives CDR1 SNHLY, CDR2 FYNNEI. CDR3 size: 14 residues. Trimming removed 3 bases from V and 3 bases from J, with 9 bases in between. CDR3 DNA: TGTGCCAGCAGTGACAGGTCCTACAATCAGCCCCAGCATTTT. Translated: CASSDRSYNQPQHF.

The chain joins TRBV30 to TRBJ1-1, with TRBD1 identical over 9 bases. Germline lookup yields CDR1 GTSNPN and CDR2 SVGIG (reference sequence). The CDR3 has 16 residues. V lost 7 bases to trimming and J lost 0 bases; unmatched junction nucleotides: 12. The CDR3 loop reads CALKPWTGALNTEAFF. For the CDR3, the DNA is TGTGCCTTGAAACCCTGGACAGGGGCCCTGAACACTGAAGCTTTCTTT.

The V call is TRBV21-1, the J call TRBJ1-5. TRBV21-1 is a known pseudogene. The CDR3 loop spans 17 amino acids. Here the CDR3 reads CASSKARGAERGQPQHF. Written as DNA, the CDR3 is TGTGCCAGCAGCAAAGCGCGGGGGGCCGAACGAGGTCAGCCCCAGCATTTT.

Turning to this clone: The junction differs from germline at one of its ends, possibly a read error. The chain employs TRBV7-9 and TRBJ2-5; TRBD2 matches 7 bases. Germline V gene data show CDR1 as SEHNR and CDR2 as FQNEAQ (reference sequence). The CDR3 totals 15 residues. The CDR3, as DNA: TGTTCCAGCAGCTTCCCCGGACTAGTCGGAGAGACCCAGTACTTC. Translation gives CSSSFPGLVGETQYF. The complete variable domain, with remaining parts taken from reference TRBV7-9 and TRBJ2-5, reads DTGVSQNPRHKITKRGQNVTFRCDPISEHNRLYWYRQTLGQGPEFLTYFQNEAQLEKSRLLSDRFSAERPKGSFSTLEIQRTEQGDSAMYLCSSSFPGLVGETQYFGPGTRLLVL.

This clone showed up just a few times. The J gene is TRBJ1-2, the V gene TRBV4-3; no reliable D call. The CDR3 sequence is 13 residues long. The V and J ends lost 0 bases and 9 bases respectively, with 11 bases between them. Looked up from germline, CDR1 is LGHNA and CDR2 is YSLEER. CDR3 DNA: TGCGCCAGCAGCCAAGATGGGCGCAGGAGCTACACCTTC. Amino acids: CASSQDGRRSYTF.

This clone was seen only a few times. The rearrangement links TRBV4-3 to TRBJ2-2; D perhaps matches TRBD2 (5 bases). Germline V gene sequence: CDR1 LGHNA, CDR2 YSLEER. The CDR3 totals 19 residues. The V gene lost 4 bases and the J gene lost 7 bases, with 28 bases spanning the gap. The CDR3 sequence: CASSPENVRGRQLGGELFF. The CDR3 DNA sequence: TGCGCCAGCAGCCCCGAAAACGTTCGGGGAAGACAATTGGGCGGGGAGCTGTTTTTT.

This clone was seen a handful of times. V and J are TRBV7-9 and TRBJ1-4; 7 bases map to TRBD1. Germline trimming cut 5 bases from V and 5 bases from J; bases unmatched to any gene: 5. Germline V gives CDR1 SEHNR, CDR2 FQNEAQ (reference sequence). The length of the CDR3 is 14 residues. In nucleotides, the CDR3 is TGTGCCAGCAGCCGACAGGGAGAAAATGAAAAACTGTTTTTT. Translating gives CASSRQGENEKLFF.

DNA for the CDR3: TGTGCCAGCAGCGTAGGACAGAATAATTCACCCCTCCACTTT. Its protein is CASSVGQNNSPLHF. The V call is TRBV9, the J call TRBJ1-6; a weak D match, TRBD1 (5 bases). Trimming shortened V by 0 bases and J by 5 bases, and 6 bases separated the two germline ends. Germline V lookup: CDR1 SGDLS, CDR2 YYNGEE. CDR3 size: 14 residues.

V is TRBV6-5 and J is TRBJ2-2; 9 bases fit TRBD1. CDR3 size: 15 residues. Germline V CDR1 and CDR2: MNHEY, SVGAGI. The DNA of the CDR3 is TGTGCGATCAAACCCGGGACAGGGAGGACCGGGGAGCTGTTTTTT. This codes for CAIKPGTGRTGELFF.

The J gene is TRBJ2-1, the V gene TRBV6-4; D perhaps matches TRBD1 (6 bases). Germline V gene lookup returns CDR1 MRHNA and CDR2 SNTAGT. The V gene lost 6 bases and the J gene lost 0 bases, with 18 bases spanning the gap. The CDR3 is made up of 17 amino acids. The CDR3 protein is CASSAYPGDNSYNEQFF. The CDR3 DNA is TGTGCCAGCAGCGCCTACCCAGGGGACAACTCCTACAATGAGCAGTTCTTC.

V usage is TRBV4-1 and J usage is TRBJ1-4, with D perhaps TRBD1 (6 bases). The CDR3 covers 14 residues. Germline loops: CDR1 MGHRA, CDR2 YSYEKL. Trimming shortened V by 1 base and J by 5 bases, and 8 bases separated the two germline ends. CDR3 bases: TGCGCCAGCAGCCAAGGGACAGCAAATGAAAAACTGTTTTTT. Encoded protein: CASSQGTANEKLFF.

V usage is TRBV5-6 and J usage is TRBJ1-5; 11 bases are a match to TRBD1. CDR1 is SGHDT and CDR2 is YYEEEE in the germline V gene. With 2 bases clipped from V and 2 bases from J, the junction kept 6 bases outside the gene matches. The CDR3 is made up of 17 amino acids. CDR3 protein: CASSFGTGGSGNQPQHF. The CDR3 nucleotides read TGTGCCAGCAGCTTCGGGACAGGGGGATCTGGCAATCAGCCCCAGCATTTT.

V is TRBV13 and J is TRBJ2-5; D not resolved. Near its end, the DNA agrees better with TRBJ2-7, so the J call may be wrong. There are 15 residues in the CDR3. CDR1 and CDR2 (germline): PRHDT, FYEKMQ (reference sequence). The CDR3 DNA sequence: TGTGCCAGCAGCCTATCCACGTTAAGCTCCTACGAGCAGTACTTC. Translated: CASSLSTLSSYEQYF.

The chain has TRBV4-1 and TRBJ1-1; D may be TRBD1 (6 bases). V gave up 1 base and J gave up 4 bases, with 13 bases separating them. The CDR3 totals 15 residues. Germline loops: CDR1 MGHRA, CDR2 YSYEKL. The CDR3 protein is CASSQVGGLGTEAFF. DNA of the CDR3: TGCGCCAGCAGCCAAGTGGGGGGGCTCGGCACTGAAGCTTTCTTT.

This chain connects TRBV5-4 to TRBJ2-2, with a tentative D call TRBD2 (6 bases). V was cut by 6 bases and J by 6 bases, with 24 bases left in between. The CDR3 has 17 residues. Germline lookup yields CDR1 SGHNT and CDR2 YYREEE (reference sequence). CDR3 amino acids: CASTTLSRGTMSGELFF. The CDR3 nucleotides are TGTGCCAGCACCACCCTATCCCGGGGGACGATGTCCGGGGAGCTGTTTTTT.

The chain uses TRBV6-5 and TRBJ2-5; the D is unclear. The CDR3 is 14 amino acids. With 6 bases removed from V and 2 bases from J, the gap between germline ends came to 13 bases. CDR1 MNHEY and CDR2 SVGAGI come from the germline V gene. CDR3 in amino acids: CASSLWALQETQYF. The CDR3, as DNA: TGTGCCAGCAGCCTGTGGGCACTGCAAGAGACCCAGTACTTC.